Below are 5 T cell receptor beta chains sequenced from a single sample in a study of response to subunit inactivated influenza vaccine. TCRdb fed the RT-PCR reads into MiXCR, producing one record per CDR3 protein. The table records under 200,000 distinct CDR3 sequences, 12% of them present only once. The same data also went into a second study, on T cells expressing NK-cell markers. As reported in that work: In generating TCR beta cDNA, 5'RACE template switching with UMIs was used.

The input for sequencing was CD8+ T cells sorted from PBMCs, taken less than 13 days after vaccination. These TCRs come from a man aged 50 or older who received an inactivated influenza vaccine.

This clonotype was counted between two and nine times. This chain uses TRBV24-1 with TRBJ2-1; 9 bases map to TRBD1. The germline V gene has CDR1 KGHDR and CDR2 SFDVKD. J lost 8 bases, V lost 1 base, and 5 bases had no gene match. CDR3 length: 15 residues. The CDR3 reads CATSDLGQGTDEQFF. The CDR3 DNA reads TGTGCCACCAGTGATTTAGGACAGGGGACCGATGAGCAGTTCTTC.

This clonotype was seen ten or more times. The chain is built from TRBV4-3 and TRBJ2-1, with D tentatively TRBD2 (5 bases). This CDR3 is built from 16 residues. Germline V lookup: CDR1 LGHNA, CDR2 YSLEER. Trimming stripped 0 bases from V and 5 bases from J, with 14 bases between. The DNA for the CDR3 is TGCGCCAGCAGCCAAGAGGCTGGCCCGAGGGACAATGAGCAGTTCTTC. It codes for CASSQEAGPRDNEQFF.

In the case of this clonotype: One end of the junction varies from germline; a read error may be responsible. The V call is TRBV2, the J call TRBJ1-1, with D uncertain. Germline lookup yields CDR1 SNHLY and CDR2 FYNNEI. The CDR3 spans 15 residues. For the CDR3, the DNA is TGTGCCAGCAGGAGGATAGACATGTTGAACGCTGAAGCTTTCTTT. This codes for CASRRIDMLNAEAFF.

The J gene is TRBJ2-1, the V gene TRBV5-1; tentatively, D is TRBD1 (6 bases). Germline lookup yields CDR1 SGHRS and CDR2 YFSETQ. V lost 3 bases and J 0 bases, leaving 10 bases between the germline ends. The CDR3 runs 15 residues. CDR3 in amino acids: CASSYDRSSYNEQFF. Here the CDR3 DNA reads TGCGCCAGCAGCTACGACAGGAGCTCCTACAATGAGCAGTTCTTC.

This clonotype was found many times. This chain connects TRBV10-3 to TRBJ2-3; 9 bases line up with TRBD2. The CDR3 has 16 residues. The germline gives CDR1 ENHRY, CDR2 SYGVKD. J gave up 0 bases and V 7 bases, and 8 bases lay outside the gene matches. The CDR3 sequence is CAITGSSGASTDTQYF. In nucleotides, the CDR3 is TGTGCCATCACGGGGTCTAGCGGGGCTAGCACAGATACGCAGTATTTT.